A selection of T cell receptor beta chains follows, all from one sample in a study of cytomegalovirus exposure and HLA in healthy donors. Sequencing used immunoSEQ multiplex PCR; TCRdb keeps in-frame clones, though not all of them. The sample yields tens of thousands of clones, 60% to 70% seen once. The material sequenced was PBMCs. These receptor sequences come from a woman between 25 and 40 years old in good health and CMV-seronegative. CDR3s include the opening cysteine and the closing phenylalanine or tryptophan. D genes are given only for firm matches. Where a row states a size, it is once, few, many or the class of an expanded clone; other rows omit it.

13	TRBV25-1	TRBJ2-7	TRBD2	-	TGTGCCAGCAGAACTAGCGGGAGCGAGGAGCAGTACTTC	CASRTSGSEEQYF
12	TRBV5-6	TRBJ1-1	-	-	TGTGCCAGCAGCTTGATGGGGAGTAAAGCTTTCTTT	CASSLMGSKAFF
15	TRBV18	TRBJ2-1	-	few	TGTGCCAGCTCACCTCGGACAGACTCCTACAATGAGCAGTTCTTC	CASSPRTDSYNEQFF
15	TRBV27	TRBJ2-7	-	-	TGTGCCAGCAGTTTTGAAAAGGGGTTCTCCTACGAGCAGTACTTC	CASSFEKGFSYEQYF
15	TRBV7-9	TRBJ1-6	TRBD1	-	TGTGCCAGCAGACTCGGACAGGACCGTTATTCACCCCTCCACTTT	CASRLGQDRYSPLHF
12	TRBV28	TRBJ2-7	TRBD1	-	TGTGCCAGCAGTGAGCTCCGGGACAGGGCGGACTTC	CASSELRDRADF
15	TRBV18	TRBJ1-1	TRBD1	-	TGTGCCAGCTCACCACGGGACAGGGGGGTCCCTGAAGCTTTCTTT	CASSPRDRGVPEAFF
15	TRBV6-6	TRBJ2-5	-	once	TGTGCCAGCAATCCTGACAGCCGGCCAAGAGAGACCCAGTACTTC	CASNPDSRPRETQYF
17	TRBV28	TRBJ2-3	TRBD1	few	TGTGCCAGCAGTTTTGCCCCGGGACAGATTGGCACAGATACGCAGTATTTT	CASSFAPGQIGTDTQYF
16	TRBV28	TRBJ1-1	TRBD1	-	TGTGCCAGCAGCCCCACTCGGACAGGGGGATACACTGAAGCTTTCTTT	CASSPTRTGGYTEAFF
14	TRBV10-3	TRBJ1-5	-	-	TGTGCCATCAGTGAAACAGGGAGCAATCAGCCCCAGCATTTT	CAISETGSNQPQHF
16	TRBV2	TRBJ2-7	TRBD2	-	TGTGCCAGCAGTGAAGGGAGAAGCGGGGGTTCTTACGGGCAGTACTTC	CASSEGRSGGSYGQYF
16	TRBV28	TRBJ2-2	-	once	TGTGCCAGCAGTTTATTAGTCGTGGGGCGGACCGGGGAGCTGTTTTTT	CASSLLVVGRTGELFF
13	TRBV12-5	TRBJ1-1	-	-	TGTGCTAGTGGTTTATGGGGGCTCGCTGAAGCTTTCTTT	CASGLWGLAEAFF
14	TRBV5-4	TRBJ1-4	TRBD1	-	TGTGCCAGCAGGCGGACAGGGGGGGAAGAAAAACTGTTTTTT	CASRRTGGEEKLFF
12	TRBV2	TRBJ2-5	TRBD1	-	TGTGCCAGCAAGGGGGCTGGGGAGACCCAGTACTTC	CASKGAGETQYF
14	TRBV4-3	TRBJ2-5	-	few	TGCGCCAGCAGCCAACAGGACAGACAAGAGACCCAGTACTTC	CASSQQDRQETQYF
14	TRBV6-5	TRBJ2-1	TRBD1	-	TGCGCCAGCACTACCGGGACAGGGACCAATGAGCAGTTCTTC	CASTTGTGTNEQFF
14	TRBV11-3	TRBJ2-1	TRBD2	-	TGTGCCAGCAGCTCGACTAGCGGGAGCACTGAGCAGTTCTTC	CASSSTSGSTEQFF
14	TRBV2	TRBJ2-7	-	-	TGTGCCAGTTGGGGCTCAGTGGGAGGCGGCGAGCAGTACTTC	CASWGSVGGGEQYF
17	TRBV5-1	TRBJ2-1	TRBD2	-	TGCGCCAGCAGCTCCTTTATAGCGGGGGGCCTATACAATGAGCAGTTCTTC	CASSSFIAGGLYNEQFF
16	TRBV7-9	TRBJ1-1	-	-	TGTGCCAGCAGCTCCCCCCGGGCAGGGCAGAACACTGAAGCTTTCTTT	CASSSPRAGQNTEAFF
15	TRBV27	TRBJ2-3	-	-	TGTGCCAGCAGTTTATTACGGAGAGGGCCAGATACGCAGTATTTT	CASSLLRRGPDTQYF
13	TRBV5-1	TRBJ2-2	-	-	TGCGCCAGCGGGTCACAGTACACCGGGGAGCTGTTTTTT	CASGSQYTGELFF
15	TRBV5-1	TRBJ2-1	-	-	TGCGCCAGCAGCTTGGACAGTAACCTGAACAATGAGCAGTTCTTC	CASSLDSNLNNEQFF
11	TRBV5-5	TRBJ1-5	-	-	TGTGCCAGCAGCCCCCCGGGGCCCCAGCATTTT	CASSPPGPQHF
13	TRBV10-3	TRBJ2-1	TRBD1	-	TGTGCCATCAGCCCTACAGGGGACAATGAGCAGTTCTTC	CAISPTGDNEQFF
18	TRBV7-2	TRBJ2-1	TRBD2	-	TGTGCCAGCAGCTTTGGGACTAGCGGGAGAAGGAGGGGCAATGAGCAGTTCTTC	CASSFGTSGRRRGNEQFF
14	TRBV2	TRBJ1-1	-	-	TGTGCCAGCAGTGTACAGGGAGTGAACACTGAAGCTTTCTTT	CASSVQGVNTEAFF
15	TRBV7-9	TRBJ2-7	-	-	TGTGCCAGCAGCTTCCACCGACTAGATTACTACGAGCAGTACTTC	CASSFHRLDYYEQYF
16	TRBV10-3	TRBJ2-1	TRBD2	few	TGTGCCATCGGGACTAGCGGGGGCCTTCCGCACAATGAGCAGTTCTTC	CAIGTSGGLPHNEQFF
14	TRBV15	TRBJ2-5	TRBD1	-	TGTGCCACCAGCATAGGACAGGGCGGAGAGACCCAGTACTTC	CATSIGQGGETQYF
13	TRBV6-1	TRBJ2-3	-	few	TGTGCCAGCGGGGGACTTCTAGTGGATACGCAGTATTTT	CASGGLLVDTQYF
16	TRBV28	TRBJ2-7	TRBD1	few	TGTGCCAGCCACGTCCCCGGGACAGGGAGCTCCTACGAGCAGTACTTC	CASHVPGTGSSYEQYF
13	TRBV30	TRBJ1-2	-	-	TGTGCCTGGGGGGAGGTATTAACCTATGGCTACACCTTC	CAWGEVLTYGYTF
14	TRBV6-5	TRBJ2-7	-	-	TGTGCCAGCAGTGGGGTTGCCGGGAAAACGGAACAGTACTTC	CASSGVAGKTEQYF
15	TRBV7-2	TRBJ1-5	TRBD1	-	TGTGCCAGCAGCTTGGGACAGCTCAGCAATCAGCCCCAGCATTTT	CASSLGQLSNQPQHF
14	TRBV6-1	TRBJ2-3	-	-	TGTGCCAGCAGTGAAATTTCCCGGGGTGATACGCAGTATTTT	CASSEISRGDTQYF
15	TRBV30	TRBJ1-3	-	-	TGTGCCTGGAGTGTTAGGAGGTTTTCTGGAAACACCATATATTTT	CAWSVRRFSGNTIYF
15	TRBV6-6	TRBJ1-2	-	-	TGTGCCAGCAGTTCGTTCGAGCAAGCTAACTATGGCTACACCTTC	CASSSFEQANYGYTF
18	TRBV13	TRBJ2-5	TRBD2	few	TGTGCCAGCAGCTTAAAAAGCGGGAGACTCCGAGCCCAAGAGACCCAGTACTTC	CASSLKSGRLRAQETQYF
16	TRBV4-1	TRBJ1-4	TRBD1	-	TGCGCCAGCAGCCAAAGCCCCTCAGGGGGCGATGAAAAACTGTTTTTT	CASSQSPSGGDEKLFF
14	TRBV27	TRBJ1-6	TRBD1	-	TGTGCCAGCAGTCTCACCGGGACAGTGTCACCCCTCCACTTT	CASSLTGTVSPLHF
16	TRBV7-8	TRBJ2-1	TRBD1	once	TGTGCCAGCAGCTCCCTCGACAGGGGGCTTTACAATGAGCAGTTCTTC	CASSSLDRGLYNEQFF
15	TRBV4-1	TRBJ2-5	-	-	TGCGCCAGCAGCCAAGAACAACTCGGGCAAGAGACCCAGTACTTC	CASSQEQLGQETQYF
11	TRBV30	TRBJ2-7	-	once	TGTGCCTGGAGTATAACCTACGAGCAGTACTTC	CAWSITYEQYF
13	TRBV4-3	TRBJ2-7	-	-	TGCGCCAGCAGCCAGGAGCCCGCCGGCGAGCAGTACTTC	CASSQEPAGEQYF
16	TRBV11-3	TRBJ2-1	TRBD2	many	TGTGCCAGCAGCCTTGGACTAGCGGGGGGCCGGAATGAGCAGTTCTTC	CASSLGLAGGRNEQFF
14	TRBV6-1	TRBJ1-6	-	few	TGTGCCAGCTCCAGGCCGGCCCCGCTTCCCCCCCTCCACTTT	CASSRPAPLPPLHF
15	TRBV19	TRBJ1-1	-	many	TGTGCCAGTAGTCTACAGGGTTCGGGGAACACTGAAGCTTTCTTT	CASSLQGSGNTEAFF
11	TRBV19	TRBJ1-2	TRBD1	-	TGTGCCACCCAGACAGGGTGGGGCTACACCTTC	CATQTGWGYTF
15	TRBV27	TRBJ1-4	-	-	TGTGCCAGCAGTTTATTAGCGGGGTACCGTGAAAAACTGTTTTTT	CASSLLAGYREKLFF
13	TRBV5-1	TRBJ1-1	-	-	TGCGCCAGCAGTGCTGGACGCGGGGCTGAAGCTTTCTTT	CASSAGRGAEAFF